Listed below are T cell receptor beta chains from one sample, sequenced in a study of T-cell memory formation after mild COVID-19. MiXCR, applied by TCRdb to the 5' RACE reads, yields one record per CDR3 protein. The sample lists roughly 550,000 distinct CDR3 sequences, roughly 20% occurring once. The sequencing sample was made of PBMCs or a T cell subset sorted from them (not recorded which). The receptors derive from an adult woman who had mild COVID-19 (a few samples of this study predate the infection). Cell type and time point are not known. Both conserved end residues are part of each CDR3. D genes are given only for firm matches. Only some rows state a clone size, as once, few, many or a class for expanded clones.

V gene,J gene,clone size,D gene,CDR3 DNA,CDR3 protein
TRBV7-8,TRBJ2-1,.,TRBD2,TGTGCCAGCAGTTACCCTAGCGGGGCGAACTCCTACAATGAGCAGTTCTTC,CASSYPSGANSYNEQFF
TRBV5-4,TRBJ2-1,few,.,TGTGCCAGCAGTCTGGACATCTACAATGAGCAGTTCTTC,CASSLDIYNEQFF
TRBV2,TRBJ1-1,few,.,TGTGCCAGCAGTGAAAACAGCTACACTGAAGCTTTCTTT,CASSENSYTEAFF
TRBV6-5,TRBJ2-3,.,.,TGTGCCAGCAGTTACGAACAGGCCACAGATACGCAGTATTTT,CASSYEQATDTQYF
TRBV7-9,TRBJ2-5,few,TRBD2,TGTGCCAGCAGCTCGCGGACTAGCGGGGGGCTTCAAGAGACCCAGTACTTC,CASSSRTSGGLQETQYF
TRBV21-1,TRBJ2-1,.,.,TGTGCCAGCAGCAAAGGGGGCAATGAGCAGTTCTTC,CASSKGGNEQFF
TRBV9,TRBJ2-3,.,.,TGTGCCAGCAGCGTAGAGGTCAGGAGCACAGATACGCAGTATTTT,CASSVEVRSTDTQYF
TRBV9,TRBJ2-7,.,TRBD1,TGTGCCAGCAGCGCATCCGGGACAGGGACCGAGCAGTACTTC,CASSASGTGTEQYF
TRBV4-1,TRBJ2-5,.,.,TGCGCCAGCAGCCAAGAGTCCCAGGGACCCAAGAGAACCCAGTACTTC,CASSQESQGPKRTQYF
TRBV6-2/TRBV6-3,TRBJ2-1,.,TRBD2,TGTGCCAGCAGTTACCTACTAGCGGGAGGGACATACAATGAGCAGTTCTTC,CASSYLLAGGTYNEQFF
TRBV27,TRBJ1-2,few,.,TGTGCCAGCAGTCCAGAGCCCTATGGCTACACCTTC,CASSPEPYGYTF
TRBV11-3,TRBJ2-7,.,TRBD2,TGTGCCAGCAGCCCAGTGTGGTGGACTAGCGGGAGATACGAGCAGTACTTC,CASSPVWWTSGRYEQYF
TRBV18,TRBJ2-5,few,.,TGTGCCAGCTCCCCCGGTCCCCCGGAGACCCAGTACTTC,CASSPGPPETQYF
TRBV12-3/TRBV12-4,TRBJ1-2,.,.,TGTGCCAGCCGGCAGGGGAACTTCGGTCGTAACTATGGCTACACCTTC,CASRQGNFGRNYGYTF
TRBV7-8,TRBJ2-5,.,.,TGTGCCAGCAGGGACCATAGGGACTTGGGGCCCCAAGAGACCCAGTACTTC,CASRDHRDLGPQETQYF
TRBV5-1,TRBJ2-3,few,TRBD2,TGCGCCAGCAGTAATCCAACACGGGGGGGCCCAGATACGCAGTATTTT,CASSNPTRGGPDTQYF
TRBV4-1,TRBJ2-3,.,.,TGCGCCAGCAGCCTCAAAGGGACATTTTTAGATACGCAGTATTTT,CASSLKGTFLDTQYF
TRBV11-3,TRBJ2-2,few,.,TGTGCCAGCAGTCACAGGGCATGGACCGGGGAGCTGTTTTTT,CASSHRAWTGELFF
TRBV7-2,TRBJ2-5,.,TRBD1,TGTGCCAGCAGCTTAGGGTGGACAGGGCTCCAAGAGACCCAGTACTTC,CASSLGWTGLQETQYF
TRBV5-4,TRBJ2-3,.,TRBD1,TGTGCCAGCAGCCAACAGGGGTATAGCACAGATACGCAGTATTTT,CASSQQGYSTDTQYF
TRBV5-1,TRBJ1-4,few,.,TGCGCCAGCAGCCTTCAACCCGGTGCGAATGAAAAACTGTTTTTT,CASSLQPGANEKLFF
TRBV9,TRBJ1-2,.,TRBD1,TGTGCCAGCAGCCGCAGGGGGCCCTATGGCTACACCTTC,CASSRRGPYGYTF
TRBV5-1,TRBJ1-1,many,.,TGCGCCAGCAGCATCCAACTACAGGGGAACACTGAAGCTTTCTTT,CASSIQLQGNTEAFF
TRBV19,TRBJ1-2,few,TRBD1,TGTGCCAGTATACAGGGGGACGACTATGGCTACACCTTC,CASIQGDDYGYTF
TRBV15,TRBJ2-3,few,TRBD2,TGTGCCACCAAAGCGGGATCCCCAGATACGCAGTATTTT,CATKAGSPDTQYF
TRBV9,TRBJ2-3,.,.,TGTGCCAGCAGCGTAGGGGTTTCCCGCACAGATACGCAGTATTTT,CASSVGVSRTDTQYF
TRBV5-1,TRBJ1-2,few,.,TGCGCCAGCAGCTGGGGGCCGGACCGGAACTATGGCTACACCTTC,CASSWGPDRNYGYTF
TRBV5-1,TRBJ2-1,many,TRBD2,TGCGCCAGCAGCTTGGACGGGGGGGCCCATAACTCCTACAATGAGCAGTTCTTC,CASSLDGGAHNSYNEQFF
TRBV25-1,TRBJ1-1,.,.,TGTGCCAGCAGTGAATACGACAGTCTCATGAACACTGAAGCTTTCTTT,CASSEYDSLMNTEAFF
TRBV6-5,TRBJ1-5,.,.,TGTGCCAGCAGTTACTCAGGAGACCATGGGGCCCAGCATTTT,CASSYSGDHGAQHF
TRBV7-8,TRBJ2-2,.,TRBD2,TGTGCCAGCAGCTCCAGAAGGCTAGCGGGGAACACCGGGGAGCTGTTTTTT,CASSSRRLAGNTGELFF
TRBV5-1,TRBJ2-7,many,TRBD1,TGCGCCAGCAGCTTGGCCGGGACAGGACCCTACGAGCAGTACTTC,CASSLAGTGPYEQYF
TRBV6-6,TRBJ1-1,few,TRBD1,TGTGCCAGCAGTTTCGGACAGGGCCGCAACCTTTTGAACACTGAAGCTTTCTTT,CASSFGQGRNLLNTEAFF
TRBV27,TRBJ1-2,few,TRBD1,TGTGCCAGCAGTCCCCTAGGGGGCACCTATGGCTACACCTTC,CASSPLGGTYGYTF
TRBV29-1,TRBJ2-7,.,.,TGCAGCGGGGGAACAGGTACCTACGAGCAGTACTTC,CSGGTGTYEQYF
TRBV12-3/TRBV12-4,TRBJ1-2,.,.,TGTGCCAGCCGGGCAGCGGGCTTTAACTATGGCTACACCTTC,CASRAAGFNYGYTF
TRBV7-2,TRBJ2-1,.,TRBD2,TGTGCCAGCAGCTTTGTAACTAGCGGGACAAATGAGCAGTTCTTC,CASSFVTSGTNEQFF
TRBV6-4,TRBJ1-2,few,TRBD1,TGTGCCAGCAGTGACACTCCGGGACAGGTGGATGGCTACACCTTC,CASSDTPGQVDGYTF
TRBV7-2,TRBJ2-2,few,TRBD2,TGTGCCAGCAGCCCGCGAGGGACTAGCCACGGGGAGCTGTTTTTT,CASSPRGTSHGELFF
TRBV7-9,TRBJ2-3,.,.,TGTGCCAGCAGCCGGGTTTTCTCTCCTAGCACAGATACGCAGTATTTT,CASSRVFSPSTDTQYF
TRBV6-2/TRBV6-3,TRBJ2-5,.,.,TGTGCCAGCAGTTCGGCGAGAGAGACCCAGTACTTC,CASSSARETQYF